This T cell receptor beta chain was sequenced in a study of molecular identifiers for immune sequencing clone quantification. Listed TCR primers, together with previously described methods, were used for the bulk TCR libraries. MiXCR, run by TCRdb on the PCR reads, gives a single entry per CDR3 protein. The sample consists of 460,000 or so distinct CDR3 sequences, about a fifth of them appearing once. Germline CDR1 and CDR2: SEHNR and FQNEAQ (reference sequence). V lost 3 bases, J lost 7 bases, and 12 bases lay in between. The CDR3 covers 13 residues. Study-wide results and caveats: More than 99% of effector molecules, versus under 1% of naive-cell molecules, belonged to clones above 20 RNA copies. Jurkat TCR RNA that was spiked in from one cell was reportedly detectable among 950,000 to 1,000,000 naive cells. Because of identical TCR molecules sharing a barcode, sizes of highly expanded clones could be underestimated.

A remark on this clonotype: Its antigen is undetermined. This could be a read error, since a much larger clone is one nucleotide away.

Sequenced input: naive CD8+ T cells from blood, with Jurkat cell RNA spiked in. Described subset: FACS-sorted CD8+CD4-CCR7+CD45RA+ naive T cells. This sequence originates from a human donor in good health. Some libraries in this study had Jurkat cell RNA spiked in. The chain combines TRBV7-9 with TRBJ2-5, with D possibly being TRBD2 (6 bases). The CDR3 DNA reads TGTGCCAGCAGCTTCTTCCAGGAGGGGACCCAGTACTTC. It translates to CASSFFQEGTQYF.